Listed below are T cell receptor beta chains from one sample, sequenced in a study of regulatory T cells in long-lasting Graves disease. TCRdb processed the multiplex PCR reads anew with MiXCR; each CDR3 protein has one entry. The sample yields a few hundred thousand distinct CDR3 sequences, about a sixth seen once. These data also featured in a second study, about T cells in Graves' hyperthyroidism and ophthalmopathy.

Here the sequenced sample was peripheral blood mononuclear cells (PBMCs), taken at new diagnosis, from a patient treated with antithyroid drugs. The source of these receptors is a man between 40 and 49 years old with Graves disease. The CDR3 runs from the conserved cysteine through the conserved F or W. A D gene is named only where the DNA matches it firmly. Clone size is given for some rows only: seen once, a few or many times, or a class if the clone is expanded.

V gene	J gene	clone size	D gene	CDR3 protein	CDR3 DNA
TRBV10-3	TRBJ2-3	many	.	CAISESMFVVDTQYF	TGTGCCATCAGTGAGTCGATGTTTGTTGTAGATACGCAGTATTTT
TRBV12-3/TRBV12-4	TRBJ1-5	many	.	CASRRNRGNQPQHF	TGTGCCAGCAGGCGGAATCGGGGCAATCAGCCCCAGCATTTT
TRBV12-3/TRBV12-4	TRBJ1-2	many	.	CASSLGSGYTF	TGTGCCAGCAGTTTAGGGAGTGGCTACACCTTC
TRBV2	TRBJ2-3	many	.	CASRGEDTQYF	TGTGCCAGCAGAGGGGAAGATACGCAGTATTTT
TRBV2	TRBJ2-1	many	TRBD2	CASRDSGGPDNEQFF	TGTGCCAGCAGGGATAGCGGGGGGCCGGACAATGAGCAGTTCTTC
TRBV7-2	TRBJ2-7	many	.	CASSFQRGSSYEQYF	TGTGCCAGCAGCTTTCAACGGGGTAGCTCCTACGAGCAGTACTTC
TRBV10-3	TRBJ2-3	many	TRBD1	CAIRWDRSSTDTQYF	TGTGCCATCAGATGGGACAGGAGCAGCACAGATACGCAGTATTTT
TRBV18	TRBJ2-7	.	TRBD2	CASSPTGTSGVSYEQYF	TGTGCCAGCTCACCGACAGGGACTAGCGGGGTTTCCTACGAGCAGTACTTC
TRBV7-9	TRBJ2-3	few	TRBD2	CASTPGTSGGASTDTQYF	TGTGCCAGCACCCCCGGGACTAGCGGGGGGGCTAGCACAGATACGCAGTATTTT
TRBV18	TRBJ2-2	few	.	CASSQTSGEEELFF	TGTGCCAGCTCTCAAACCTCAGGGGAAGAGGAGCTGTTTTTT
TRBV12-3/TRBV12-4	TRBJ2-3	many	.	CASSFRLLTDTQYF	TGTGCCAGCAGTTTTAGACTACTCACAGATACGCAGTATTTT
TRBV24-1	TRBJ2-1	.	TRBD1	CATAGTGSYNEQFF	TGTGCCACCGCGGGGACAGGATCCTACAATGAGCAGTTCTTC
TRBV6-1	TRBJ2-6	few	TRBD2	CASTVRGVSGANVLTF	TGTGCCAGCACCGTTCGGGGGGTCTCTGGGGCCAACGTCCTGACTTTC
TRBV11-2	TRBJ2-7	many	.	CASSLDPRVSEQYF	TGTGCCAGCAGCTTAGATCCTAGGGTTAGCGAGCAGTACTTC
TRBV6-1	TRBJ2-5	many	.	CASSEYRSYQETQYF	TGTGCCAGCAGTGAATATCGGTCGTACCAAGAGACCCAGTACTTC
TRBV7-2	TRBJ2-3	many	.	CASSLWARGSGTDTQYF	TGTGCCAGCAGCTTATGGGCGAGGGGGTCAGGTACAGATACGCAGTATTTT
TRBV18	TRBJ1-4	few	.	CASSPPGEKLFF	TGTGCCAGCTCCCCCCCTGGCGAAAAACTGTTTTTT
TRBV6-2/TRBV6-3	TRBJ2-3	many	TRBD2	CASSSGGPADTQYF	TGTGCCAGCTCTAGCGGGGGCCCGGCAGATACGCAGTATTTT
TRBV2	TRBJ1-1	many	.	CASRGQNTEAFF	TGTGCCAGCAGGGGACAGAACACTGAAGCTTTCTTT
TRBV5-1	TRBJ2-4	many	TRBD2	CASSLGTSLAKNIQYF	TGCGCCAGCAGCTTGGGGACTAGCCTAGCCAAAAACATTCAGTACTTC
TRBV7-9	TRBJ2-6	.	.	CASSVSGANVLTF	TGTGCCAGCAGCGTCTCAGGGGCCAACGTCCTGACTTTC
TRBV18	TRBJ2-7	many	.	CASSPGAGTGSEQYF	TGTGCCAGCTCACCCGGAGCAGGGACTGGCTCCGAGCAGTACTTC
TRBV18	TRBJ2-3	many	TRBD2	CASSPPGLAKDTQYF	TGTGCCAGCTCACCACCCGGACTAGCGAAAGATACGCAGTATTTT
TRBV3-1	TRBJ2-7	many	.	CASSQDRGLEYEQYF	TGTGCCAGCAGCCAAGATCGGGGGTTGGAGTACGAGCAGTACTTC
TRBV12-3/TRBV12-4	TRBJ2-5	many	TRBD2	CASSSGGRGAETQYF	TGTGCCAGCAGTTCCGGGGGGCGGGGGGCAGAGACCCAGTACTTC
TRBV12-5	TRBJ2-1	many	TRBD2	CASGTPTGTRLHNEQFF	TGTGCTAGTGGTACCCCCACCGGGACTAGGCTTCACAATGAGCAGTTCTTC
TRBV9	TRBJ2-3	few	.	CASSVAPASTDTQYF	TGTGCCAGCAGCGTAGCTCCCGCAAGCACAGATACGCAGTATTTT
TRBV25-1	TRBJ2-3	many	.	CASSDRAYTDTQYF	TGTGCCAGCAGTGACAGGGCCTACACAGATACGCAGTATTTT
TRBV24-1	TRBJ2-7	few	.	CATSPQGSYEQYF	TGTGCCACCAGCCCGCAGGGTTCCTACGAGCAGTACTTC
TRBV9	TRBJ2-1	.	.	CASSVGGPGTNEQFF	TGTGCCAGCAGCGTAGGCGGGCCGGGTACAAATGAGCAGTTCTTC
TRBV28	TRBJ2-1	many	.	CAGSQGSTYNEQFF	TGTGCCGGAAGTCAGGGGTCGACTTACAATGAGCAGTTCTTC
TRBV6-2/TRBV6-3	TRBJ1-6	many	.	CASRLGGQGYTPLHF	TGTGCCAGCAGGCTAGGCGGACAAGGATATACACCCCTCCACTTT
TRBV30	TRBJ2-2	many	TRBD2	CAWSGPSGSYTGELFF	TGTGCCTGGAGTGGCCCGAGCGGGAGCTACACCGGGGAGCTGTTTTTT
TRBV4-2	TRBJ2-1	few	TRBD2	CASSRQTSGGGNEQFF	TGTGCCAGCAGCCGCCAGACTAGCGGGGGGGGTAATGAGCAGTTCTTC
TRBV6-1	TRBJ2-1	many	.	CASRARYNEQFF	TGTGCCAGCAGGGCACGGTACAATGAGCAGTTCTTC
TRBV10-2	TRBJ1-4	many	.	CASSDVGRIVGKLFF	TGCGCCAGCAGTGACGTCGGACGGATCGTGGGAAAACTGTTTTTT
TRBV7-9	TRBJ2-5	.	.	CASSLNIQETQYF	TGTGCCAGCAGCTTAAACATCCAAGAGACCCAGTACTTC
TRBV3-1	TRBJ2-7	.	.	CASSQEIPSYEQYF	TGTGCCAGCAGCCAAGAGATCCCCTCGTACGAGCAGTACTTC
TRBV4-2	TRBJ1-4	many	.	CASSQVVGPDEKLFF	TGTGCCAGCAGCCAAGTAGTGGGGCCCGATGAAAAACTGTTTTTT
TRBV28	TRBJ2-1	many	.	CASSLGRSSYNEQFF	TGTGCCAGCAGTTTGGGGAGGAGCTCCTACAATGAGCAGTTCTTC
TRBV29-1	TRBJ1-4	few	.	CSVVETNNEKLFF	TGCAGCGTTGTCGAAACTAATAATGAAAAACTGTTTTTT
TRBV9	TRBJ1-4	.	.	CASSPGQTSNEKLFF	TGTGCCAGCAGCCCAGGACAGACATCTAATGAAAAACTGTTTTTT
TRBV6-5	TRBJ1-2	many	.	CASSYSGEIYGYTF	TGTGCCAGCAGTTACTCGGGCGAAATCTATGGCTACACCTTC
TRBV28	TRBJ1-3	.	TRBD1	CASSLRTGTAGNTIYF	TGTGCCAGCAGTCTACGAACGGGGACAGCCGGAAACACCATATATTTT
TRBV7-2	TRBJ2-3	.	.	CASSWGAGSTDTQYF	TGTGCCAGCAGCTGGGGGGCCGGTAGCACAGATACGCAGTATTTT
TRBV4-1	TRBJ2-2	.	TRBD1	CASSQTGGNTGELFF	TGCGCCAGCAGCCAGACAGGGGGCAACACCGGGGAGCTGTTTTTT
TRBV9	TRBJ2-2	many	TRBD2	CASSRQVAGAGELFF	TGTGCCAGCAGTCGCCAGGTAGCGGGGGCCGGGGAGCTGTTTTTT
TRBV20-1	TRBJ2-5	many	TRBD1	CSVMLGGRETQYF	TGCAGTGTCATGTTAGGGGGCAGGGAGACCCAGTACTTC
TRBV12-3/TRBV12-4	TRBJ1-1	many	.	CASSFPQGGATEAFF	TGTGCCAGCAGTTTCCCACAGGGTGGGGCCACTGAAGCTTTCTTT
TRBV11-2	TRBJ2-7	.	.	CASSLASQARSYEQYF	TGTGCCAGCAGCTTAGCGTCTCAGGCCCGCTCCTACGAGCAGTACTTC
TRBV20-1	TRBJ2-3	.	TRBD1	CSAYYGTGPDTQYF	TGCAGTGCTTACTACGGGACAGGGCCAGATACGCAGTATTTT
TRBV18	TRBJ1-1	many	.	CASSPYSTEAFF	TGTGCCAGCTCACCATACTCCACTGAAGCTTTCTTT
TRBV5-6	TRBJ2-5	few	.	CASSFLHIQETQYF	TGTGCCAGCAGCTTCTTACACATCCAAGAGACCCAGTACTTC
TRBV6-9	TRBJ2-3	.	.	CASSYSSYTDTQYF	TGTGCCAGCAGTTACTCCTCCTACACAGATACGCAGTATTTT
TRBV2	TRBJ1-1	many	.	CASADPQAFF	TGTGCCAGCGCCGATCCGCAGGCTTTCTTT
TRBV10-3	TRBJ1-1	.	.	CAISNWGTEAFF	TGTGCCATCAGTAATTGGGGCACTGAAGCTTTCTTT
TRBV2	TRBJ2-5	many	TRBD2	CASRRTSGEETQYF	TGTGCCAGCAGGAGGACTAGCGGGGAAGAGACCCAGTACTTC
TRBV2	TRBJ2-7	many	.	CASSVEEQYF	TGTGCCAGCAGTGTAGAAGAGCAGTACTTC
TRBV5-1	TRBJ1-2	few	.	CASRRGRGREFSGYTF	TGCGCCAGCCGCCGGGGGCGGGGGCGAGAATTCTCTGGCTACACCTTC
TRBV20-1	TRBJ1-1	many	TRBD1	CSAIQGAVSTEAFF	TGCAGTGCTATACAGGGGGCCGTTAGCACTGAAGCTTTCTTT